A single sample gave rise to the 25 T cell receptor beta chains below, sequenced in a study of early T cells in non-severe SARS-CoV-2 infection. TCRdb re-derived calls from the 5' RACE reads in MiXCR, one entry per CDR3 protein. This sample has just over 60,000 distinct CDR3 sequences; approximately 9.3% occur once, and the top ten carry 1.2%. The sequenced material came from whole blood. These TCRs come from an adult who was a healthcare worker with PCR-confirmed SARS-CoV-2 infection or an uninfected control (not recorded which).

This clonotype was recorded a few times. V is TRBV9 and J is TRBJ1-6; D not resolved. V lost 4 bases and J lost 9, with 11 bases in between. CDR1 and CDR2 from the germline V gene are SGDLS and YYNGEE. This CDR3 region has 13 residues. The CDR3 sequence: CASSPGPGSPLHF. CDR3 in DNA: TGTGCCAGCAGCCCCGGACCAGGTTCACCCCTCCACTTT.

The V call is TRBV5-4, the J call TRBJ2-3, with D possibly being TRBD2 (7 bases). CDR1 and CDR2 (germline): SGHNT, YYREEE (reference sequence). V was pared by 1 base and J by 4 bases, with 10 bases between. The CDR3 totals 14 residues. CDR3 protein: CASSLFGGPDTQYF. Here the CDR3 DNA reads TGTGCCAGCAGCTTGTTCGGGGGGCCAGATACGCAGTATTTT. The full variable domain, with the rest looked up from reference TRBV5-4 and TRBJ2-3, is ETGVTQSPTHLIKTRGQQVTLRCSSQSGHNTVSWYQQALGQGPQFIFQYYREEENGRGNFPPRFSGLQFPNYSSELNVNALELDDSALYLCASSLFGGPDTQYFGPGTRLTVL.

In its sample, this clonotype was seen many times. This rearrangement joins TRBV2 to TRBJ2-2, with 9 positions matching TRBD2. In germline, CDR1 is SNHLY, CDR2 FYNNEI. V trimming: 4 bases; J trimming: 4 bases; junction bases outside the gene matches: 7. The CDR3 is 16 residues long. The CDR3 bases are TGTGCCAGCAGTGCCCCTATAGCGGGGGCCACCGGGGAGCTGTTTTTT. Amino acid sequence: CASSAPIAGATGELFF.

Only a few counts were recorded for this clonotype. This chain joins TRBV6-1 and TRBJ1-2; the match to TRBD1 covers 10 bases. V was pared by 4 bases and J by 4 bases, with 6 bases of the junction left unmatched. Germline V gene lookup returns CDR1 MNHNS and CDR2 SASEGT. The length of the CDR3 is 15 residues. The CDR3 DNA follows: TGTGCCAGCAGTGTAACGGACAGGGGGTCCTATGGCTACACCTTC. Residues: CASSVTDRGSYGYTF.

As DNA, the CDR3 is TGTGCCAGCAGCTCCGACAGGGGCGGTGAAAAACTGTTTTTT. Its protein is CASSSDRGGEKLFF. This chain uses TRBV7-9 with TRBJ1-4, with 8 bases fitting TRBD1. The V gene end was trimmed by 4 bases and the J gene end by 7 bases; junction bases not matched to a gene: 5. CDR1 is SEHNR, CDR2 FQNEAQ, per germline (reference sequence). The CDR3 contains 14 residues.

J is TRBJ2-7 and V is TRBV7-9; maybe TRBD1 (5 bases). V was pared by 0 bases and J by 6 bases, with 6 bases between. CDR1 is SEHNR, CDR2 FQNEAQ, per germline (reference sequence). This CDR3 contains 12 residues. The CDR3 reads CASSLAQGEQYV. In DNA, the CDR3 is TGTGCCAGCAGCTTAGCCCAGGGCGAGCAGTACGTC.

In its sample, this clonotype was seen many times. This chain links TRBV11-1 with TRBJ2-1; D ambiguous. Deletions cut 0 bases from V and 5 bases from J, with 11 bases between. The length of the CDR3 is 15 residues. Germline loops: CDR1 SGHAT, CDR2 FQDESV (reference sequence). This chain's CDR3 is CASSLARTVDNEQFF. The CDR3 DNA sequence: TGTGCCAGCAGCTTAGCCCGAACAGTCGACAATGAGCAGTTCTTC.

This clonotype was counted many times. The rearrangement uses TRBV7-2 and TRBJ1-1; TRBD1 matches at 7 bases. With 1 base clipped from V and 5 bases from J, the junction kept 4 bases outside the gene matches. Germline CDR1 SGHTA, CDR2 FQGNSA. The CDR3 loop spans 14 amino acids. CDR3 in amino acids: CASSLDRGGTEAFF. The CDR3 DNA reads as TGTGCCAGCAGCTTAGACAGGGGAGGGACTGAAGCTTTCTTT.

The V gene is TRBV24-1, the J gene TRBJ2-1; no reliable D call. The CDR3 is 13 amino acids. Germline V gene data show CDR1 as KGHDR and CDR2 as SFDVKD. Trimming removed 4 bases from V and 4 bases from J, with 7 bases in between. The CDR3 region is CATSDYLYNEQFF. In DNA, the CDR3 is TGTGCCACCAGTGACTACTTATACAATGAGCAGTTCTTC.

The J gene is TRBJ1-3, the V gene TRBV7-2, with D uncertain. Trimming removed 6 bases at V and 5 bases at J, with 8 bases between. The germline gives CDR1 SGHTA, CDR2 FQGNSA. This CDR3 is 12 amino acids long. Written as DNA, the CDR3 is TGTGCCAGCAGTCTTACACGAAACACCATATATTTT. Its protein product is CASSLTRNTIYF.

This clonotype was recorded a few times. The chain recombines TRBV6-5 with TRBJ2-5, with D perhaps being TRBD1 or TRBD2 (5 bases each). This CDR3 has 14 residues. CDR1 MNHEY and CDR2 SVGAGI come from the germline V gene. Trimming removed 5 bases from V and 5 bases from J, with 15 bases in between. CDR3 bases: TGTGCCAGCAGTGGTTCGATCTGGGGGGAGACCCAGTACTTC. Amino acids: CASSGSIWGETQYF.

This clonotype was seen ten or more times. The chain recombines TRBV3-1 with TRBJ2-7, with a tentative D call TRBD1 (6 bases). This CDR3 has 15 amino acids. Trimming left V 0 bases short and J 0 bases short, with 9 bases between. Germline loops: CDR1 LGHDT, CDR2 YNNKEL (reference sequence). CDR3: CASSQEVGASYEQYV. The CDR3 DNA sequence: TGTGCCAGCAGCCAAGAGGTGGGGGCCTCCTACGAGCAGTACGTC.

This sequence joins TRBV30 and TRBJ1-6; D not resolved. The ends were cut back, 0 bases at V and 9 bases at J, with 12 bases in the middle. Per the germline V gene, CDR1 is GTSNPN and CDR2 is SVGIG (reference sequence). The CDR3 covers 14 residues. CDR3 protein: CAWSVPGFGSPLHF. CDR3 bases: TGTGCCTGGAGTGTACCCGGGTTTGGTTCACCCCTCCACTTT. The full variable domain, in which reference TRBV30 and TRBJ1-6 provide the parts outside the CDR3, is SQTIHQWPATLVQPVGSPLSLECTVEGTSNPNLYWYRQAAGRGLQLLFYSVGIGQISSEVPQNLSASRPQDRQFILSSKKLLLSDSGFYLCAWSVPGFGSPLHFGNGTRLTVT.

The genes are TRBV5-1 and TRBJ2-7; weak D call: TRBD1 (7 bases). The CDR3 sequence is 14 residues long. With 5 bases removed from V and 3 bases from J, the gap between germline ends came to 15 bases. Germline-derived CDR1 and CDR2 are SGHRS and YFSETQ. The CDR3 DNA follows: TGCGCCAGCAGTCCGGGGGACAGTAACTACGAGCAGTACGTC. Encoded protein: CASSPGDSNYEQYV.

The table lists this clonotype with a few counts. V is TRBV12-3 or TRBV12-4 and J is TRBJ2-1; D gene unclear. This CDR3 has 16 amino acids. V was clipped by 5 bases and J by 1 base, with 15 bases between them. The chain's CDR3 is CASSPPGSSSYNEQFF. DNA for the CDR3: TGTGCCAGCAGTCCCCCTGGCAGTAGTTCCTACAATGAGCAGTTCTTC.

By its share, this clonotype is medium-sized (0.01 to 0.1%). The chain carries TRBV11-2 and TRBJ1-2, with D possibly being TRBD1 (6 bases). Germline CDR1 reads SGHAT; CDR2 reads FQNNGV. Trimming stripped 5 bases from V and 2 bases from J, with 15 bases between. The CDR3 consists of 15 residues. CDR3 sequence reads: CASSHFVQGNYGYTF. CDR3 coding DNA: TGTGCCAGCAGCCATTTTGTACAGGGCAACTATGGCTACACCTTC.

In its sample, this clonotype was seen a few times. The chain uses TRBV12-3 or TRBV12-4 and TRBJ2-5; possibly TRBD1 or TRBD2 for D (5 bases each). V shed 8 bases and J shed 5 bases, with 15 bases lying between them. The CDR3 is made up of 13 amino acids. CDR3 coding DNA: TGTGCCAGCGGCGATCTAGGGGAGGAGACCCAGTACTTC. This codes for CASGDLGEETQYF.

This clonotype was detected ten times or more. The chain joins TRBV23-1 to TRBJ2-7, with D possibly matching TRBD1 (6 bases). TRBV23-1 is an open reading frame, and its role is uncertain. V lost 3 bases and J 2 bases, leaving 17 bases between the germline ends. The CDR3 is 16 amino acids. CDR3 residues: CASSHRRTAQAYEQYV. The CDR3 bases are TGCGCCAGCAGTCACCGGAGGACAGCCCAAGCCTACGAGCAGTACGTC.

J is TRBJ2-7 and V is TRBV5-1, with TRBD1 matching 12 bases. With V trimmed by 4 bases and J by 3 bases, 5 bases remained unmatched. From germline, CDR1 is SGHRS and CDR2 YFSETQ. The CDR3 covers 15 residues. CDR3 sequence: CASSTGTGGYYEQYV. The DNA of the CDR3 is TGCGCCAGCAGCACCGGGACAGGGGGCTACTACGAGCAGTACGTC.

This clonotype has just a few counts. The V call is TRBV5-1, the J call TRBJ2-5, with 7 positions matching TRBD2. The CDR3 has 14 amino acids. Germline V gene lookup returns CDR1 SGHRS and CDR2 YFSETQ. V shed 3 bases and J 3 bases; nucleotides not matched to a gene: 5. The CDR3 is CASSWEGREETQYF. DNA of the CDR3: TGCGCCAGCAGCTGGGAGGGACGCGAAGAGACCCAGTACTTC.

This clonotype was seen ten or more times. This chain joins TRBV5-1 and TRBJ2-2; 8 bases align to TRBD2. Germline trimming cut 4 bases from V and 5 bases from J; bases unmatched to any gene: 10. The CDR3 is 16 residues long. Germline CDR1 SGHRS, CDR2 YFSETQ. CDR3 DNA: TGCGCCAGCAGCCCCGTCACTAGCGGAGTAACCGGGGAGCTGTTTTTT. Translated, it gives CASSPVTSGVTGELFF.

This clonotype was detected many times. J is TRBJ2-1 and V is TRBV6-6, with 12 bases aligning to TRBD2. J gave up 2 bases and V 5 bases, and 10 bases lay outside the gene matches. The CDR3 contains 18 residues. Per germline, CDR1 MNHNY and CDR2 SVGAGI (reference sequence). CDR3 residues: CASSPHTGTSGPYNEQFF. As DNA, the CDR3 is TGTGCCAGCAGTCCACATACCGGGACTAGCGGGCCCTACAATGAGCAGTTCTTC.

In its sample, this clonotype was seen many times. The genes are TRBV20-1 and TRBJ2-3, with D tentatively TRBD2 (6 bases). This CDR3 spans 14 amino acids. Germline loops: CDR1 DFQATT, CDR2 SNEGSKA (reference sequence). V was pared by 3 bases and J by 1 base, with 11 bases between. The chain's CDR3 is CSASLGGRTDTQYF. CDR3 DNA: TGCAGTGCTAGTTTGGGAGGACGCACAGATACGCAGTATTTT.

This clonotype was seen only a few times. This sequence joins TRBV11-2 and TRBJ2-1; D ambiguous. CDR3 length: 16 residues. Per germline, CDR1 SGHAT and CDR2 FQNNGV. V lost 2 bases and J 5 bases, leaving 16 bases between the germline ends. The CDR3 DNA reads TGTGCCAGCAGCTTACTCCGGAACATGGGGAACAATGAGCAGTTCTTC. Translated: CASSLLRNMGNNEQFF.

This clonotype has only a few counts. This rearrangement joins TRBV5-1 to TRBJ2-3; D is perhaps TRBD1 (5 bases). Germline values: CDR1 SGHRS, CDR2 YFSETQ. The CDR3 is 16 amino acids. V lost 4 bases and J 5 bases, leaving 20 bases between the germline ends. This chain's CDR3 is CASSTQQVSQGDTQYF. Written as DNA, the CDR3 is TGCGCCAGCAGCACCCAACAGGTGTCCCAGGGAGATACGCAGTATTTT.